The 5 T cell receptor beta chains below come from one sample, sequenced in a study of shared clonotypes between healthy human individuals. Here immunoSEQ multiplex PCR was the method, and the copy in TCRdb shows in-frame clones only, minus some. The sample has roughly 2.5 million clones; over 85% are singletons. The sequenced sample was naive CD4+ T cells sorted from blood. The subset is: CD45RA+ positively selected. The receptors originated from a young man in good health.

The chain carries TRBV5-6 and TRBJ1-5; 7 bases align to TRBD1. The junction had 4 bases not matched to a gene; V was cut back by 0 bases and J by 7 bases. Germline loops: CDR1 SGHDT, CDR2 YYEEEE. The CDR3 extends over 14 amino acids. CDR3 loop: CASSLGQTGQPQHF. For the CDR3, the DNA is TGTGCCAGCAGCTTGGGACAGACAGGGCAGCCCCAGCATTTT.

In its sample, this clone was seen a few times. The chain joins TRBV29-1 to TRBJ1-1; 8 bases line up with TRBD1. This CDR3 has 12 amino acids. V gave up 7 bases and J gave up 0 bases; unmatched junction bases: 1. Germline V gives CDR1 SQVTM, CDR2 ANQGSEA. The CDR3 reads CSGQGMNTEAFF. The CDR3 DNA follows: TGCAGCGGACAGGGGATGAACACTGAAGCTTTCTTT.

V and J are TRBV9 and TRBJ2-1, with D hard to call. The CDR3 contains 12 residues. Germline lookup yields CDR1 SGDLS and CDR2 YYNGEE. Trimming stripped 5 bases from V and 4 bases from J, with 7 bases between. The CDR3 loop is CASSGWYNEQFF. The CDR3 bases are TGTGCCAGCAGTGGATGGTACAATGAGCAGTTCTTC.

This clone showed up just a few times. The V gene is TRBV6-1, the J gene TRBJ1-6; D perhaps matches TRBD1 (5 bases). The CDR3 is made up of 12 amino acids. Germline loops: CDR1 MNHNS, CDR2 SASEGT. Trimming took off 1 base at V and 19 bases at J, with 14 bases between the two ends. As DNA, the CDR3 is TGTGCCAGCAGTGAAGTGGGGCCGGGCCAGCACTTT. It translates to CASSEVGPGQHF.

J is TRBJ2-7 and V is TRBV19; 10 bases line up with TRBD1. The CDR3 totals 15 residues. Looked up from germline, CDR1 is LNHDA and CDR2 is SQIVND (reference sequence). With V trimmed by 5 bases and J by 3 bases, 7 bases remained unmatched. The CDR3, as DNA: TGTGCCAGTAGTTCAAGGACAGGGGGTAACTACGAGCAGTACTTC. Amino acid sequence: CASSSRTGGNYEQYF.